Listed here are 13 T cell receptor beta chains from one sample, sequenced in a study of neurological immune-mediated disorders. Time point: longitudinal time-point 3. TCRdb recomputed calls from the 5' RACE reads with MiXCR, one row per CDR3 protein. Here the sample spans roughly 48,000 distinct CDR3 sequences, over 9.5% being singletons. Sequencing was performed on PBMCs. The receptors shown here come from a male donor with HTLV-1-associated myelopathy (HAM/TSP).

This clonotype was observed at least ten times. V is TRBV5-1 and J is TRBJ1-1, with 9 bases that match TRBD1. The junction had 10 bases not matched to a gene; V was cut back by 4 bases and J by 6 bases. The CDR3 length is 15 residues. Germline V lookup: CDR1 SGHRS, CDR2 YFSETQ. The CDR3 bases are TGCGCCAGCAGCGAACTCGGACAGGGGAGCGCTGAAGCTTTCTTT. It codes for CASSELGQGSAEAFF.

As regards this clonotype: With a much larger clone just one base away, this may be a read error. The chain is built from TRBV5-1 and TRBJ2-2; TRBD1 might be the D (5 bases). Germline V gene lookup returns CDR1 SGHRS and CDR2 YFSETQ. CDR3 length equals 16 residues. CDR3 loop: CASSLVRGANTRELFF. The CDR3 DNA is TGCGCCAGCAGCTTGGTAAGGGGCGCGAACACCAGGGAGCTGTTTTTT. The full variable domain, completed using reference TRBV5-1 and TRBJ2-2, is KAGVTQTPRYLIKTRGQQVTLSCSPISGHRSVSWYQQTPGQGLQFLFEYFSETQRNKGNFPGRFSGRQFSNSRSEMNVSTLELGDSALYLCASSLVRGANTRELFFGEGSRLTVL.

This clonotype was observed at least ten times. The CDR3 sequence is CASSVADRGRRGYTF. CDR3 nucleotides: TGTGCCAGCAGCGTAGCGGACAGGGGGAGAAGGGGCTACACCTTC. The chain joins TRBV9 to TRBJ1-2, with 10 nucleotides matching TRBD1. The CDR3 sequence is 15 residues long. Germline values: CDR1 SGDLS, CDR2 YYNGEE. The junction had 7 bases not matched to a gene; V was cut back by 0 bases and J by 8 bases. Combining the CDR3 with reference TRBV9 and TRBJ1-2 gives the whole variable domain DSGVTQTPKHLITATGQRVTLRCSPRSGDLSVYWYQQSLDQGLQFLIQYYNGEERAKGNILERFSAQQFPDLHSELNLSSLELGDSALYFCASSVADRGRRGYTFGSGTRLTVV.

The rearrangement links TRBV6-6 to TRBJ2-1, with D tentatively TRBD2 (7 bases). Germline CDR1 reads MNHNY; CDR2 reads SVGAGI (reference sequence). Trimming cost V 7 bases and J 5 bases, with 15 bases left between them. CDR3 size: 14 residues. The CDR3 loop reads CASTYRGADNEQFF. The CDR3 region has the DNA TGTGCCAGCACCTATCGGGGGGCCGACAATGAGCAGTTCTTC.

Many counts were recorded for this clonotype. This sequence joins TRBV6-5 and TRBJ2-5, with D perhaps TRBD2 (6 bases). Germline CDR1 reads MNHEY; CDR2 reads SVGAGI. The V end was cut by 9 bases, the J end by 0 bases, with 17 bases between. The CDR3 totals 15 residues. Written as DNA, the CDR3 is TGTGCCAGTAGAGCGGAGGGACGCTACCAAGAGACCCAGTACTTC. Residues: CASRAEGRYQETQYF.

As to this clonotype: Sequence at one end of the junction differs from germline and may be a read error. The V and J genes are TRBV10-3 and TRBJ2-3; 7 bases align to TRBD1. This CDR3 has 12 residues. Per the germline V gene, CDR1 is ENHRY and CDR2 is SYGVKD. CDR3 in amino acids: CATQSGTDPQYF. In DNA form, the CDR3 reads TGTGCCACCCAATCCGGGACAGATCCGCAGTATTTT.

Many counts were recorded for this clonotype. The chain recombines TRBV5-1 with TRBJ2-7; TRBD2 matches 10 bases. V was pared by 4 bases and J by 3 bases, with 4 bases of the junction left unmatched. The germline CDR1 and CDR2 sequences are SGHRS and YFSETQ. The CDR3 sequence is 14 residues long. The CDR3: CASSISGGNYEQYF. In DNA, the CDR3 is TGCGCCAGCAGCATTAGCGGGGGGAACTACGAGCAGTACTTC. The full variable domain, rest sourced from reference TRBV5-1 and TRBJ2-7, is KAGVTQTPRYLIKTRGQQVTLSCSPISGHRSVSWYQQTPGQGLQFLFEYFSETQRNKGNFPGRFSGRQFSNSRSEMNVSTLELGDSALYLCASSISGGNYEQYFGPGTRLTVT.

J is TRBJ1-1 and V is TRBV11-3; 8 nucleotides agree with TRBD1. From germline, CDR1 is SGHNT and CDR2 YENEEA. V was clipped by 5 bases and J by 1 base; unmatched bases: 12. The CDR3 runs 17 residues. The CDR3 region is CASSMQMTGATNTEAFF. The CDR3 DNA follows: TGTGCCAGCAGCATGCAAATGACAGGGGCGACGAACACTGAAGCTTTCTTT.

This clonotype was seen repeatedly, ten times or more. This chain uses TRBV5-1 with TRBJ2-5; D gene unclear. With 0 bases removed from V and 5 bases from J, the gap between germline ends came to 5 bases. Germline V gene sequence: CDR1 SGHRS, CDR2 YFSETQ. The CDR3 is 12 residues long. CDR3 amino acids: CASSLVGETQYF. CDR3 nucleotide sequence: TGCGCCAGCAGCTTGGTCGGGGAGACCCAGTACTTC.

This clonotype was picked up many times. The chain uses TRBV20-1 and TRBJ1-1; 8 bases line up with TRBD1. CDR1 and CDR2 from the germline V gene are DFQATT and SNEGSKA (reference sequence). This CDR3 is 13 amino acids long. V shed 3 bases, J shed 3 bases, and the junction held 3 bases outside the gene matches. The CDR3 is CSASSDRDTEAFF. DNA of the CDR3: TGCAGTGCTAGTTCGGACAGGGACACTGAAGCTTTCTTT.

At least ten counts were recorded for this clonotype. The chain employs TRBV5-1 and TRBJ1-2; 7 positions agree with TRBD1. Germline V gene sequence: CDR1 SGHRS, CDR2 YFSETQ. The ends lost 0 bases at V and 4 bases at J; junction bases unmatched: 3. The length of the CDR3 is 14 residues. The CDR3 DNA is TGCGCCAGCAGCTTGGGTACAGGGGCCTATGGCTACACCTTC. Residues: CASSLGTGAYGYTF.

This clonotype came up many times. The rearrangement links TRBV5-1 to TRBJ1-6; D unresolved. Germline CDR1 SGHRS, CDR2 YFSETQ. V was shortened by 4 bases and J by 5 bases, with 13 bases between the two germline ends. This CDR3 is 15 amino acids long. The CDR3 nucleotides are TGCGCCAGCAGCCCCGGTTTGCCTAATAATTCACCCCTCCACTTT. Residues: CASSPGLPNNSPLHF. Filled out from reference TRBV5-1 and TRBJ1-6, the complete variable domain reads KAGVTQTPRYLIKTRGQQVTLSCSPISGHRSVSWYQQTPGQGLQFLFEYFSETQRNKGNFPGRFSGRQFSNSRSEMNVSTLELGDSALYLCASSPGLPNNSPLHFGNGTRLTVT.

This clonotype has at least ten counts. The genes are TRBV7-2 and TRBJ2-3; possibly TRBD2 for D (6 bases). The CDR3 consists of 13 residues. V was trimmed by 7 bases and J by 12 bases, leaving 20 bases between them. Germline V gives CDR1 SGHTA, CDR2 FQGNSA. CDR3 DNA: TGTGCCAGCACTTATGGGGCGGGGACGACACAGTATTTT. Translation gives CASTYGAGTTQYF.